The rows below give T cell receptor beta chains drawn from one sample of a study of technical replicates of blood from a few donors. Here immunoSEQ multiplex PCR was the method, and the copy in TCRdb shows in-frame clones only, minus some. The repertoire holds around 100,000 clones, with approximately 96% as singletons. The specimen was T cells isolated from PBMCs. Every receptor here comes from a human donor in good health. Each CDR3 is given with its conserved first and last residue. A D gene is named only where the DNA matches it firmly.

j_call v_call d_call cdr3_aa
TRBJ2-3 TRBV10-3 - CAISDEAGGTDTQYF
TRBJ2-1 TRBV19 - CASSIYGEQFF
TRBJ2-7 TRBV28 - CASSLSRGYAYEQYF
TRBJ1-5 TRBV6-5 - CASSYNWNQPQHF
TRBJ2-1 TRBV7-3 - CASRLPGSGDEQFF
TRBJ2-5 TRBV19 TRBD1 CASSLDRVFETQYF
TRBJ2-7 TRBV23-1 - CASSPITREARYSYEQYF
TRBJ2-3 TRBV9 - CASSVFRDKYGADTQYF
TRBJ2-7 TRBV6-1 TRBD1 CASSLRDSIDEQYF
TRBJ1-5 TRBV19 - CASSMASNQPQHF
TRBJ2-7 TRBV5-1 - CASRLLTGSSYEQYF
TRBJ2-5 TRBV5-1 - CASSLDSEETQYF
TRBJ2-1 TRBV27 - CASSLNPASVNEQFF
TRBJ2-7 TRBV11-2 - CASSFMTGPEQYF
TRBJ2-7 TRBV4-1 - CASSRGRGSYEQYF
TRBJ1-4 TRBV9 - CASSVALGADNEKLFF